These 17 T cell receptor beta chains share one sample of origin, sequenced in a study of blood T cells in healthy people across ages. Alongside a J-beta primer mix, a sample-barcoded 5' primer served in a second PCR lasting 7 to 11 cycles. TCRdb itself ran the 5' RACE reads through MiXCR, one entry per CDR3 protein. The profile covers about 1.8 million distinct CDR3 sequences, with 40% to 55% appearing a single time and less than 2.5% taken by the ten largest. Sequencing was carried out using blood. The origin of the receptors is a woman aged 40 to 50 in good health.

This clonotype was recorded a few times. The chain couples TRBV5-6 to TRBJ2-3; D gene ambiguous. V lost 6 bases to trimming and J lost 2 bases, with 10 bases between them. The CDR3 runs 13 residues. Germline-derived CDR1 and CDR2 are SGHDT and YYEEEE. The CDR3 coding sequence is TGTGCCAGCACCTGGAAAGACACAGATACGCAGTATTTT. Its protein is CASTWKDTDTQYF.

In DNA form, the CDR3 reads TGCAGTGCTAGAGACCCGCGCTCGAACGGTGAAGCTTTCTTT. Translated, it gives CSARDPRSNGEAFF. The rearrangement uses TRBV20-1 and TRBJ1-1; D not certain. Trimming left V 0 bases short and J 7 bases short, with 15 bases between. This CDR3 comprises 14 residues. Germline V gene sequence: CDR1 DFQATT, CDR2 SNEGSKA (reference sequence).

The chain combines TRBV12-3 or TRBV12-4 with TRBJ2-7; TRBD1 aligns across 7 bases. The CDR3 loop spans 15 amino acids. V lost 6 bases to trimming and J lost 1 base; unmatched junction nucleotides: 9. The CDR3 nucleotides are TGTGCCAGCAGGCTTACAGGGGATTTGTCCTACGAGCAGTACTTC. Its protein product is CASRLTGDLSYEQYF.

This clonotype showed up just a few times. This chain uses TRBV27 with TRBJ2-7; tentative D call: TRBD1 (5 bases). CDR1 MNHEY and CDR2 SMNVEV come from the germline V gene (reference sequence). This CDR3 contains 13 residues. V was clipped by 6 bases and J by 1 base, with 10 bases between them. CDR3 sequence: CASRVQGSYEQYF. The CDR3 region has the DNA TGTGCCAGCAGGGTTCAGGGTTCCTACGAGCAGTACTTC.

This chain joins TRBV5-5 and TRBJ2-5; D remains unclear. TRBJ2-7 explains the end of the DNA better; the J call may be wrong. Germline CDR1 reads SGHKS; CDR2 reads YYEKEE (reference sequence). CDR3 length: 14 residues. CDR3 nucleotide sequence: TGTGCCAGCAGCCCAGTCCCCCTAAGTTACGAGCAGTACTTC. Protein: CASSPVPLSYEQYF.

V usage is TRBV5-1 and J usage is TRBJ2-7; TRBD2 is a possible D gene (6 bases). Trimming left V 1 base short and J 7 bases short, with 12 bases between. Germline V gene lookup returns CDR1 SGHRS and CDR2 YFSETQ. CDR3 length: 13 residues. CDR3 region: CASSLSLAGEQYF. DNA for the CDR3: TGCGCCAGCAGCTTGTCCTTGGCGGGAGAGCAGTACTTC. Filled out from reference TRBV5-1 and TRBJ2-7, the complete variable domain reads KAGVTQTPRYLIKTRGQQVTLSCSPISGHRSVSWYQQTPGQGLQFLFEYFSETQRNKGNFPGRFSGRQFSNSRSEMNVSTLELGDSALYLCASSLSLAGEQYFGPGTRLTVT.

The chain couples TRBV7-2 to TRBJ1-4; D is uncertain. The CDR3 has 17 residues. CDR1 is SGHTA and CDR2 is FQGNSA in the germline V gene. V was cut by 1 base and J by 2 bases, with 14 bases left in between. Written as DNA, the CDR3 is TGTGCCAGCAGCTTAGTGGATGTTTCTACGACTAATGAAAAACTGTTTTTT. Protein product: CASSLVDVSTTNEKLFF.

The genes are TRBV20-1 and TRBJ2-7; 7 bases line up with TRBD1. The V segment lost 4 bases and the J segment 2 bases; nucleotides outside the gene matches: 8. Germline loops: CDR1 DFQATT, CDR2 SNEGSKA (reference sequence). The CDR3 has 14 residues. The DNA of the CDR3 is TGCAGTGCTAATACAGGGGTCCCCCCCTACGAGCAGTACTTC. Protein sequence: CSANTGVPPYEQYF.

Remarks on this clonotype: This may be a read error, as it is one base from a much larger clone. This sequence joins TRBV4-3 and TRBJ2-4, with D maybe TRBD2 (5 bases). Trimming pared 0 bases from V and 13 bases from J, leaving 13 bases between. From germline, CDR1 is LGHNA and CDR2 YSLEER. The CDR3 covers 13 residues. The CDR3 reads CASSQDMGDKQYF. The CDR3 DNA follows: TGCGCCAGCAGCCAAGACATGGGAGACAAGCAGTACTTC.

In its sample, this clonotype was seen a few times. V usage is TRBV6-2 or TRBV6-3 and J usage is TRBJ2-4; 15 bases are shared with TRBD2. The V gene's germline CDR1 is MNHEY and CDR2 SVGEGT. Trimming took 8 bases from V and 1 from J; bases not matched to a gene: 6. The CDR3 spans 17 residues. CDR3 DNA: TGTGCCAGCGGCGGGACTAGCGGGGGGTTGGCCAAAAACATTCAGTACTTC. This sequence encodes CASGGTSGGLAKNIQYF.

The gene calls are TRBV29-1 and TRBJ2-7; TRBD1 is a possible D gene (6 bases). The V gene lost 6 bases and the J gene lost 5 bases, with 14 bases spanning the gap. CDR1 and CDR2 from the germline V gene are SQVTM and ANQGSEA. The CDR3 covers 12 residues. The CDR3 sequence is CSVVTRGHEQYF. CDR3 nucleotide sequence: TGCAGCGTGGTAACCAGGGGCCACGAGCAGTACTTC.

This chain uses TRBV11-2 with TRBJ2-1; D possibly matches TRBD1 or TRBD2 (5 bases each). V gave up 1 base and J gave up 4 bases, with 17 bases separating them. CDR3 length: 17 residues. Germline V CDR1 and CDR2: SGHAT, FQNNGV. The DNA for the CDR3 is TGTGCCAGCAGCTTAGTGATCGGGAAGGGGAATTACAATGAGCAGTTCTTC. Translation gives CASSLVIGKGNYNEQFF.

V is TRBV4-3 and J is TRBJ1-5; weak D call: TRBD1 (5 bases). This CDR3 is 15 amino acids long. Trimming removed 0 bases at V and 9 bases at J, with 15 bases between. Germline-derived CDR1 and CDR2 are LGHNA and YSLEER. The CDR3 loop reads CASSQESTGPRPQHF. In DNA, the CDR3 is TGCGCCAGCAGCCAAGAGTCGACGGGACCAAGGCCCCAGCATTTT.

The chain joins TRBV6-1 to TRBJ2-5; D is possibly TRBD1 or TRBD2 (5 bases each). Germline loops: CDR1 MNHNS, CDR2 SASEGT. The CDR3 is 15 residues long. Trimming left V 6 bases short and J 2 bases short, with 16 bases between. The CDR3 nucleotides read TGTGCCAGCAGAGAATCTCGGGGACCTCAAGAGACCCAGTACTTC. This encodes CASRESRGPQETQYF.

The CDR3 DNA reads as TGTGCCAGCAGTCAGGGGGTACCGATAGAAAATGAGCAGTTCTTC. This gives the protein CASSQGVPIENEQFF. The genes are TRBV12-3 or TRBV12-4 and TRBJ2-1; 7 positions agree with TRBD1. The CDR3 is made up of 15 amino acids. Losses at the gene ends were 5 bases for V and 7 bases for J; bases not matched to a gene: 11.

The chain links TRBV20-1 to TRBJ1-2; D might be TRBD1 (6 bases). The V end was cut by 1 base, the J end by 8 bases, with 20 bases between. This CDR3 has 15 residues. Germline CDR1 DFQATT, CDR2 SNEGSKA (reference sequence). The CDR3 DNA follows: TGCAGTGCTAGAGTCGGCCGGGACAAATCGGGCGGCTACACCTTC. It encodes CSARVGRDKSGGYTF.

This clonotype came up a few times. As DNA, the CDR3 is TGTGCCAGCAGCCACCGGGGCACTATTCAAGAGACCCAGTACTTC. Translated: CASSHRGTIQETQYF. The chain recombines TRBV7-2 with TRBJ2-5, with D tentatively TRBD1 or TRBD2 (5 bases each). With 5 bases removed from V and 2 bases from J, the gap between germline ends came to 15 bases. The CDR3 length is 15 residues. Germline CDR1 reads SGHTA; CDR2 reads FQGNSA.